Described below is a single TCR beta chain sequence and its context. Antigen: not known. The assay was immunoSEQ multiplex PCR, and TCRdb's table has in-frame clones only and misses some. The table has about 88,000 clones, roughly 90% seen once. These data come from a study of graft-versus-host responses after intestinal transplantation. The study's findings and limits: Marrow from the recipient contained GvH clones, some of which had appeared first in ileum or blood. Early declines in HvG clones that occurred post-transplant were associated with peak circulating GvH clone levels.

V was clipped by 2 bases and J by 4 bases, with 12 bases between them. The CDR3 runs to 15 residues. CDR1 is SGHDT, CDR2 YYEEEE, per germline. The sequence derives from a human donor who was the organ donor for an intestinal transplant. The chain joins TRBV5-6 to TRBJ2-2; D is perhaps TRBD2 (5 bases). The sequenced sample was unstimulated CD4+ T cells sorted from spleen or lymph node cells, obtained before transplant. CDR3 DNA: TGTGCCAGCAGCTTCGGACTGTTGGGCACCGGGGAGCTGTTTTTT. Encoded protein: CASSFGLLGTGELFF. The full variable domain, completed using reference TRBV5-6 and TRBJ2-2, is DAGVTQSPTHLIKTRGQQVTLRCSPKSGHDTVSWYQQALGQGPQFIFQYYEEEERQRGNFPDRFSGHQFPNYSSELNVNALLLGDSALYLCASSFGLLGTGELFFGEGSRLTVL.